The rows below give T cell receptor beta chains drawn from one sample of a study of blood T cell repertoires in COVID-19. The table came from immunoSEQ multiplex PCR; TCRdb's copy has only in-frame clones and leaves some out. The repertoire holds around 64,000 clones, with roughly 88% as singletons. The sequencing input was peripheral blood. The source of these receptors is a young man with acute or convalescent COVID-19. Both conserved end residues are part of each CDR3. The D gene is left open where the match is weak. Clone sizes are given selectively: once, few, many, or a class where the clone is expanded.

J	size	V	D	CDR3	DNA
TRBJ2-1	-	TRBV18	-	CASSPGPDSYNEQFF	TGTGCCAGCTCACCAGGCCCCGACAGCTACAATGAGCAGTTCTTC
TRBJ1-6	-	TRBV21-1	-	CASSKGTGGGLNSPLHF	TGTGCCAGCAGCAAAGGAACAGGCGGCGGACTAAATTCACCCCTCCACTTT
TRBJ1-1	-	TRBV3-1/TRBV3-2	TRBD1	CASRMGQGSTEAFF	TGTGCCAGCAGAATGGGACAGGGGAGCACTGAAGCTTTCTTT
TRBJ1-1	-	TRBV29-1	TRBD1	CSVEEDRWEAFF	TGCAGCGTTGAAGAGGACAGGTGGGAAGCTTTCTTT
TRBJ2-1	-	TRBV19	-	CASSETGFTYNEQFF	TGTGCCAGTAGTGAAACAGGGTTCACCTACAATGAGCAGTTCTTC
TRBJ2-6	-	TRBV2	-	CASSDLLANVLTF	TGTGCCAGCAGTGACCTGTTGGCCAACGTCCTGACTTTC
TRBJ2-1	once	TRBV2	TRBD2	CASRRTSGRSNEQFF	TGTGCCAGCAGGCGGACTAGCGGGCGTAGCAATGAGCAGTTCTTC
TRBJ1-5	-	TRBV19	-	CASSIRDAGQPQHF	TGTGCCAGTAGTATAAGGGACGCGGGGCAGCCCCAGCATTTT
TRBJ2-1	-	TRBV21-1	-	CASSKEAGQNYEQFF	TGTGCCAGCAGCAAAGAGGCGGGACAGAACTATGAGCAGTTCTTC
TRBJ2-3	once	TRBV3-1/TRBV3-2	-	CASSQGYRLTDTQYF	TGTGCCAGCAGCCAAGGTTACCGACTCACAGATACGCAGTATTTT
TRBJ2-7	-	TRBV19	-	CASSHRGKTYEQYF	TGTGCCAGTAGTCACAGAGGGAAGACCTACGAGCAGTACTTC
TRBJ1-2	-	TRBV18	-	CASSSRQAPPYGYTF	TGTGCCAGCTCATCCCGACAGGCACCACCCTATGGCTACACCTTC
TRBJ1-5	-	TRBV6-6	-	CASRRTENSNQPQHF	TGTGCCAGCAGAAGGACAGAGAATAGCAATCAGCCCCAGCATTTT
TRBJ1-2	-	TRBV7-9	-	CASSLGRLFSTF	TGTGCCAGCAGCTTGGGCAGGCTCTTTTCCACCTTC
TRBJ1-2	-	TRBV5-1	TRBD1	CASSPRTGSVYGYTF	TGCGCCAGCAGCCCCCGGACAGGGTCTGTCTATGGCTACACCTTC
TRBJ2-5	-	TRBV20-1	-	CSASPLTGWGQYF	TGCAGTGCTAGTCCCCTTACAGGGTGGGGCCAGTACTTC
TRBJ1-3	-	TRBV18	TRBD1	CASSPGDRVSSGNTIYF	TGTGCCAGCTCGCCGGGTGACAGGGTCAGCTCTGGAAACACCATATATTTT
TRBJ2-4	-	TRBV7-9	TRBD1	CASSLKGTGRGIQYF	TGTGCCAGCAGCTTAAAAGGGACAGGTCGGGGCATTCAGTACTTC
TRBJ2-7	-	TRBV5-1	-	CASSQLASSYEQYF	TGCGCCAGCAGTCAACTAGCCAGCTCCTACGAGCAGTACTTC
TRBJ2-7	-	TRBV6-5	-	CASKPGQNYEQYF	TGTGCCAGCAAACCAGGTCAGAACTACGAGCAGTACTTC
TRBJ2-5	-	TRBV6-6	TRBD1	CASRHTGGRETQYF	TGTGCCAGCAGGCATACAGGGGGCAGAGAGACCCAGTACTTC
TRBJ2-2	-	TRBV19	TRBD1	CASSIGTGKGGELFF	TGTGCCAGTAGTATAGGGACAGGGAAAGGCGGGGAGCTGTTTTTT
TRBJ2-1	-	TRBV2	TRBD2	CASSATSGYNEQFF	TGTGCCAGCAGTGCGACTAGCGGTTACAATGAGCAGTTCTTC
TRBJ2-1	-	TRBV18	TRBD1	CASSPGQGESSYNEQFF	TGTGCCAGCTCACCGGGACAGGGGGAGAGCTCCTACAATGAGCAGTTCTTC
TRBJ1-2	-	TRBV7-2	-	CASSLDRAVGYTF	TGTGCCAGCAGCTTAGACAGGGCCGTCGGCTACACCTTC
TRBJ2-1	-	TRBV4-1	TRBD1	CASSQRLTGSYNEQFF	TGCGCCAGCAGCCAAAGATTGACAGGGTCCTACAATGAGCAGTTCTTC
TRBJ1-2	-	TRBV3-1/TRBV3-2	-	CASSQHTGKGNANYGYTF	TGTGCCAGCAGCCAACACACAGGGAAGGGAAACGCTAACTATGGCTACACCTTC
TRBJ1-2	-	TRBV28	TRBD1	CASRSTGGGAYGYTF	TGTGCCAGCAGGTCGACAGGGGGAGGAGCCTATGGCTACACCTTC
TRBJ1-2	-	TRBV19	-	CASSNTGISGYTF	TGTGCCAGTAGTAATACAGGGATCTCTGGCTACACCTTC
TRBJ1-1	few	TRBV18	-	CASSPSLADRNTEAFF	TGTGCCAGCTCACCGTCGCTTGCGGATAGGAACACTGAAGCTTTCTTT
TRBJ2-3	-	TRBV9	-	CASTLFTDTQYF	TGTGCCAGCACCCTTTTCACAGATACGCAGTATTTT
TRBJ2-1	-	TRBV7-3	-	CASSLTPASSVNEQFF	TGTGCCAGCAGCTTAACTCCAGCGTCCAGCGTAAATGAGCAGTTCTTC
TRBJ1-1	-	TRBV18	-	CASSPMKTGINTEAFF	TGTGCCAGCTCGCCCATGAAGACAGGTATCAACACTGAAGCTTTCTTT
TRBJ2-1	-	TRBV2	TRBD2	CASSESLAGASEQFF	TGTGCCAGCAGTGAATCACTAGCGGGAGCGAGTGAGCAGTTCTTC
TRBJ2-3	-	TRBV6-5	-	CASRDDSRATDTQYF	TGTGCCAGCAGAGACGACAGTAGGGCCACAGATACGCAGTATTTT
TRBJ1-1	-	TRBV5-1	-	CASRPRLSSTEAFF	TGCGCCAGCAGGCCGAGGCTTAGTTCCACTGAAGCTTTCTTT
TRBJ2-1	-	TRBV15	-	CATSFQAVYNEQFF	TGTGCCACCAGCTTTCAAGCGGTCTACAATGAGCAGTTCTTC
TRBJ1-4	-	TRBV19	-	CASSHSGGEKLFF	TGTGCCAGTTCCCATTCTGGAGGGGAAAAACTGTTTTTT
TRBJ1-2	-	TRBV19	-	CASRNPQGLRGGYTF	TGTGCCAGTAGGAATCCACAGGGATTGAGGGGTGGCTACACCTTC